This T cell receptor beta chain was documented in a study of post-analysis software for immune sequencing data. As for the study in general: Included courses were relapsing-remitting and secondary progressive multiple sclerosis; progressive-relapsing multiple sclerosis was also included. Findings of the study overall: Compared against controls, patients with multiple sclerosis displayed significantly lower normalized Chao1 diversity. Samples made in the same batch grouped tightly together by F measure. Controls showed lower frequencies than patients for five TRBV segments, and TRBV5-6, TRBV5-1 and TRBV20-1 were among these.

Unique molecular identifiers tagged the TCR beta cDNA libraries. Hundreds of thousands of cDNA molecules came from around 1 to 10 million T cells. TCRdb itself ran the PCR reads through MiXCR, one entry per CDR3 protein. The top ten hold less than 10% of the sample, which has roughly 400,000 distinct CDR3 sequences, 30% to 45% seen once. The CDR3 has 17 residues. Trimming cost V 6 bases and J 3 bases, with 23 bases left between them. CDR1 MDHEN and CDR2 SYDVKM come from the germline V gene. Details on this clonotype: What it binds is not known.

The receptor's source is a girl aged 2-15 years with multiple sclerosis. The chain has TRBV28 and TRBJ2-5; D tentatively fits TRBD1 or TRBD2 (7 bases each). The sample consisted of blood. CDR3 in amino acids: CASSSWGGQFGKETQYF. The DNA of the CDR3 is TGTGCCAGCAGCTCCTGGGGGGGACAGTTCGGCAAAGAGACCCAGTACTTC.